The clone carrying this T cell receptor beta chain was counted many times. These data come from a study of CD8 T cells in ankylosing spondylitis. TCRdb itself ran the 5' RACE reads through MiXCR, one entry per CDR3 protein. The table has over 100,000 distinct CDR3 sequences, approximately 10% seen once; the top ten hold around 4.3%. The CDR3 contains 13 residues. V lost 5 bases, J lost 4 bases, and 4 bases stayed unmatched. J is TRBJ2-5 and V is TRBV12-3 or TRBV12-4; 7 bases fit TRBD1. Sample: blood, either unsorted or a sorted T cell fraction (not recorded which). This clonotype originated in a female donor with ankylosing spondylitis or in good health (not recorded which). In nucleotides, the CDR3 is TGTGCCAGCAGTCTTCCAGGGGGAGAGACCCAGTACTTC. It translates to CASSLPGGETQYF.